Following are 25 T cell receptor beta chains from one sample sequenced in a study of cytomegalovirus exposure and HLA in healthy donors. PCR involved 60 Vbeta and 13 Jbeta primers. TCRdb's copy holds only in-frame clones and misses some; the assay was immunoSEQ multiplex PCR. Across 100,000 to 150,000 clones, the top ten clones capture approximately 1.8% of the sample. Sequencing was carried out using PBMCs. Every receptor here comes from a man younger than 35 in good health and CMV-seronegative.

The chain couples TRBV5-1 to TRBJ1-4; D is unresolved. This CDR3 has 15 amino acids. V lost 3 bases to trimming and J lost 0 bases, with 9 bases between them. Per germline, CDR1 SGHRS and CDR2 YFSETQ. The DNA of the CDR3 is TGCGCCAGCAGCTATGACATCGCAACTAATGAAAAACTGTTTTTT. This codes for CASSYDIATNEKLFF.

The chain has TRBV4-1 and TRBJ2-5; maybe TRBD1 (6 bases). The tail of the sequence fits TRBJ2-7 better, so the J call may be wrong. CDR3 length: 16 amino acids. Germline V gene sequence: CDR1 MGHRA, CDR2 YSYEKL. CDR3 region: CASSQFLRSLGAEQYF. CDR3 sequence (DNA): TGCGCCAGCAGCCAATTCCTCAGGAGTCTGGGGGCCGAGCAGTACTTC.

The rearrangement uses TRBV6-5 and TRBJ2-7, with 10 bases matching TRBD2. CDR1 MNHEY and CDR2 SVGAGI come from the germline V gene. Trimming cost V 0 bases and J 1 base; bases outside gene matches: 0. This CDR3 contains 15 residues. The CDR3 coding sequence is TGTGCCAGCAGTTACTCTAGCGGGGGGTCCTACGAGCAGTACTTC. Amino acids: CASSYSSGGSYEQYF.

The chain recombines TRBV13 with TRBJ2-1; the match to TRBD2 covers 9 bases. The V gene end was trimmed by 0 bases and the J gene end by 16 bases; junction bases not matched to a gene: 7. The CDR3 extends over 13 amino acids. Germline CDR1 is PRHDT and CDR2 is FYEKMQ (reference sequence). The CDR3 sequence is CASSLGAGGPNFF. CDR3 sequence (DNA): TGTGCCAGCAGCTTAGGCGCGGGAGGGCCTAATTTCTTC.

The DNA for the CDR3 is TGCGCCAGCAGCTTTTCTGGGACAGGGGAGGAGACCCAGTACTTC. As protein: CASSFSGTGEETQYF. This chain links TRBV5-1 with TRBJ2-5; 10 bases map to TRBD1. There are 15 residues in the CDR3. The V gene's germline CDR1 is SGHRS and CDR2 YFSETQ. V was pared by 2 bases and J by 5 bases, with 6 bases of the junction left unmatched.

The genes are TRBV5-1 and TRBJ2-7, with TRBD2 as a possible D gene (5 bases). V lost 0 bases, J lost 0 bases, and 7 bases lay in between. Germline loops: CDR1 SGHRS, CDR2 YFSETQ. The CDR3 is 14 residues long. CDR3 region: CASSLGRDSYEQYF. In DNA, the CDR3 is TGCGCCAGCAGCTTGGGACGGGACTCCTACGAGCAGTACTTC.

The genes are TRBV11-3 and TRBJ1-2, with TRBD1 matching over 8 bases. CDR1 is SGHNT, CDR2 YENEEA, per germline. The CDR3 totals 16 residues. V dropped 0 bases and J dropped 2; count of bases not matched to a gene: 5. The CDR3 region has the DNA TGTGCCAGCAGCTTAGAGGGAAGACAGGGGAACTATGGCTACACCTTC. Translated, it gives CASSLEGRQGNYGYTF.

V usage is TRBV5-1 and J usage is TRBJ2-3; 12 positions agree with TRBD2. The CDR3 length is 16 residues. The J segment lost 2 bases and the V segment lost 4 bases, leaving 5 bases of the junction unmatched. Germline lookup yields CDR1 SGHRS and CDR2 YFSETQ. For the CDR3, the DNA is TGCGCCAGCAGCCTCCTAGCGGGAGGGAACACAGATACGCAGTATTTT. Translated: CASSLLAGGNTDTQYF.

V gene TRBV7-9 combines with J gene TRBJ1-1, with 7 bases fitting TRBD1. This CDR3 has 16 residues. Trimming cost V 0 bases and J 0 bases; bases outside gene matches: 4. Germline lookup yields CDR1 SEHNR and CDR2 FQNEAQ (reference sequence). CDR3 in amino acids: CASSLAGTALNTEAFF. The CDR3, as DNA: TGTGCCAGCAGCTTAGCGGGGACAGCTTTGAACACTGAAGCTTTCTTT.

V usage is TRBV6-1 and J usage is TRBJ2-5, with a possible D match to TRBD2 (7 bases). This CDR3 region has 16 residues. In germline, CDR1 is MNHNS, CDR2 SASEGT. V dropped 2 bases and J dropped 0 bases, with 13 bases sitting between them. CDR3 amino acids: CASSERGGGHQETQYF. The CDR3 DNA sequence: TGTGCCAGCAGTGAACGAGGGGGAGGGCACCAAGAGACCCAGTACTTC.

The chain is built from TRBV27 and TRBJ1-1; 7 bases agree with TRBD1. CDR1 is MNHEY, CDR2 SMNVEV, per germline (reference sequence). J lost 5 bases, V lost 5 bases, and 5 bases had no gene match. This CDR3 contains 13 residues. CDR3 nucleotide sequence: TGTGCCAGCAGTCAACAGGGGAGGACTGAAGCTTTCTTT. Residues: CASSQQGRTEAFF.

The V and J genes are TRBV28 and TRBJ1-5, with unresolved D. Germline V gene lookup returns CDR1 MDHEN and CDR2 SYDVKM. The CDR3 covers 16 residues. Trimming took off 6 bases at V and 4 bases at J, with 19 bases between the two ends. The CDR3: CASRSRLAAPNQPQHF. CDR3 coding DNA: TGTGCCAGCAGGAGCCGACTGGCGGCTCCTAATCAGCCCCAGCATTTT.

V usage is TRBV5-1 and J usage is TRBJ2-5, with D tentatively TRBD2 (5 bases). The V end lost 1 base, the J end lost 5 bases, and 15 bases lay between the germline ends. The germline gives CDR1 SGHRS, CDR2 YFSETQ. This CDR3 has 15 amino acids. This chain's CDR3 is CASSLTGAAWETQYF. CDR3 nucleotide sequence: TGCGCCAGCAGCTTGACCGGAGCGGCGTGGGAGACCCAGTACTTC.

This sequence joins TRBV7-9 and TRBJ2-2, with 10 bases matching TRBD1. CDR1 SEHNR and CDR2 FQNEAQ come from the germline V gene (reference sequence). The J segment lost 5 bases and the V segment lost 10 bases, leaving 13 bases of the junction unmatched. CDR3 size: 16 residues. CDR3 sequence (DNA): TGTGCCAACTTCATTTCGGGACAGGGGATTACCGGGGAGCTGTTTTTT. Protein product: CANFISGQGITGELFF.

The CDR3 here is CASSQSTSGNEQYF. The DNA for the CDR3 is TGTGCCAGCAGCCAATCCACTAGCGGGAACGAGCAGTACTTC. The chain carries TRBV4-2 and TRBJ2-5; 10 bases align to TRBD2. The J call is doubtful: the DNA matches TRBJ2-7 better. Germline CDR1 reads LGHNA; CDR2 reads YNFKEQ. This CDR3 has 14 amino acids.

This chain connects TRBV6-5 to TRBJ1-4; D not certain. This CDR3 has 14 residues. Germline loops: CDR1 MNHEY, CDR2 SVGAGI. V shed 2 bases and J shed 8 bases, with 12 bases lying between them. This chain's CDR3 is CASSYDGEGEKLFF. CDR3 sequence (DNA): TGTGCCAGCAGTTACGACGGGGAGGGCGAAAAACTGTTTTTT.

This CDR3 reads CASSREGGSYEQYF. The CDR3, as DNA: TGTGCCAGTAGTAGGGAAGGAGGATCGTACGAGCAGTACTTC. The rearrangement links TRBV19 to TRBJ2-7; TRBD2 might be the D (5 bases). The germline CDR1 and CDR2 sequences are LNHDA and SQIVND (reference sequence). The CDR3 runs 14 residues. The germline V and J ends were trimmed by 4 bases and 4 bases, with 14 bases remaining between them. Variable domain in full (rest from reference TRBV19 and TRBJ2-7): DGGITQSPKYLFRKEGQNVTLSCEQNLNHDAMYWYRQDPGQGLRLIYYSQIVNDFQKGDIAEGYSVSREKKESFPLTVTSAQKNPTAFYLCASSREGGSYEQYFGPGTRLTVT.

The chain links TRBV5-6 to TRBJ2-7; 8 bases align to TRBD1. The CDR3 runs to 16 residues. Germline CDR1 reads SGHDT; CDR2 reads YYEEEE. Germline trimming cut 4 bases from V and 5 bases from J; bases unmatched to any gene: 14. CDR3: CASSLTRDRRVDEQYF. The CDR3 DNA is TGTGCCAGCAGCCTAACCCGGGACAGGCGGGTCGACGAGCAGTACTTC.

CDR3 residues: CASSYAVPGTLNTEAFF. The CDR3 DNA sequence: TGTGCCAGCAGCTACGCTGTCCCCGGGACACTAAACACTGAAGCTTTCTTT. The chain is built from TRBV7-2 and TRBJ1-1; D is possibly TRBD1 (6 bases). Per germline, CDR1 SGHTA and CDR2 FQGNSA. The CDR3 is made up of 17 amino acids. Trimming removed 4 bases at V and 2 bases at J, with 20 bases between. Combining the CDR3 with reference TRBV7-2 and TRBJ1-1 gives the whole variable domain GAGVSQSPSNKVTEKGKDVELRCDPISGHTALYWYRQSLGQGLEFLIYFQGNSAPDKSGLPSDRFSAERTGGSVSTLTIQRTQQEDSAVYLCASSYAVPGTLNTEAFFGQGTRLTVV.

V is TRBV11-2 and J is TRBJ2-4; 8 bases fit TRBD1. The CDR3 sequence is 16 residues long. After removal of 4 bases from V and 4 bases from J, the junction contained 9 bases not matched to a gene. Germline-derived CDR1 and CDR2 are SGHAT and FQNNGV. The CDR3: CASSSRQGLQKNIQYF. The CDR3 coding sequence is TGTGCCAGCAGCTCCAGACAGGGGTTGCAAAAAAACATTCAGTACTTC.

This chain connects TRBV30 to TRBJ1-1; D is unclear. The CDR3 consists of 14 residues. Trimming removed 1 base at V and 3 bases at J, with 12 bases between. Germline V CDR1 and CDR2: GTSNPN, SVGIG (reference sequence). DNA of the CDR3: TGTGCCTGGAGTGCATCGCGACGGGACACTGAAGCTTTCTTT. Amino acid sequence: CAWSASRRDTEAFF.

V usage is TRBV10-3 and J usage is TRBJ2-1, with TRBD2 matching over 10 bases. Trimming removed 10 bases from V and 8 bases from J; junction bases left unmatched: 11. This CDR3 has 14 amino acids. Germline-derived CDR1 and CDR2 are ENHRY and SYGVKD. This CDR3 reads CATSPAGGQYEQFF. In nucleotides, the CDR3 is TGTGCCACCTCGCCAGCGGGAGGGCAGTATGAGCAGTTCTTC.

Here the CDR3 reads CASSRAGIYYEQYF. The CDR3 DNA follows: TGTGCCAGCAGTCGAGCGGGGATCTACTACGAGCAGTACTTC. J is TRBJ2-7 and V is TRBV27, with 7 nucleotides matching TRBD2. Germline assignment: CDR1 MNHEY and CDR2 SMNVEV (reference sequence). Losses at the gene ends were 5 bases for V and 3 bases for J; bases not matched to a gene: 7. This CDR3 spans 14 amino acids.

The chain uses TRBV7-2 and TRBJ2-7, with unresolved D. There are 15 residues in the CDR3. Trimming shortened V by 1 base and J by 1 base, and 11 bases separated the two germline ends. Germline V gene data show CDR1 as SGHTA and CDR2 as FQGNSA. CDR3 region: CASSLGADLSYEQYF. DNA for the CDR3: TGTGCCAGCAGCTTAGGGGCAGACCTATCCTACGAGCAGTACTTC.

This rearrangement joins TRBV27 to TRBJ2-2; TRBD2 matches 16 bases. Germline-derived CDR1 and CDR2 are MNHEY and SMNVEV (reference sequence). The CDR3 contains 21 residues. V trimming: 4 bases; J trimming: 2 bases; junction bases outside the gene matches: 13. The DNA of the CDR3 is TGTGCCAGCAGTTCGGACCGAGCCGGGACTAGCGGGGGGGGAAACACCGGGGAGCTGTTTTTT. It specifies CASSSDRAGTSGGGNTGELFF.